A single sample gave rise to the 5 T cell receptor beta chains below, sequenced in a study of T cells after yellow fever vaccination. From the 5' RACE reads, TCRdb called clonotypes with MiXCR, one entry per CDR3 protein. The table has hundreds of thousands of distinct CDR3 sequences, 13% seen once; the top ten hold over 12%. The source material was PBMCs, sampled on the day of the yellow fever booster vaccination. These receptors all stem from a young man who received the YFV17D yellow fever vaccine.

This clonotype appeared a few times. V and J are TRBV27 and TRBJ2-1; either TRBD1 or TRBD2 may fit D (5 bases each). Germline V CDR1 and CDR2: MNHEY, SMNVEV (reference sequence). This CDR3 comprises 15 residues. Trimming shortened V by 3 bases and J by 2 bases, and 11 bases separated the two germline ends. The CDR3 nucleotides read TGTGCCAGCAGTTTGGATCCGGGACCCTACAATGAGCAGTTCTTC. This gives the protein CASSLDPGPYNEQFF.

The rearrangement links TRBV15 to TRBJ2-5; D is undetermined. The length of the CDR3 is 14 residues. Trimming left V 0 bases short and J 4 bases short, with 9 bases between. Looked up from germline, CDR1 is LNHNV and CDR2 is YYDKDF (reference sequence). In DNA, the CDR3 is TGTGCCACCAGCAGAGATCCCGGTAGAGAGACCCAGTACTTC. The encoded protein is CATSRDPGRETQYF.

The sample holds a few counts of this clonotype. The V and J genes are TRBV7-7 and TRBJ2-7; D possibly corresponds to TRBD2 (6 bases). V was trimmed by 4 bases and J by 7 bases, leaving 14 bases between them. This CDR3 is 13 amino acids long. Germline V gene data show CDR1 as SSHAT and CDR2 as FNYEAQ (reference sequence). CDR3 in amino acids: CASSSQAGGEQYF. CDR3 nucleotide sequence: TGTGCCAGCAGCTCCCAGGCCGGGGGTGAGCAGTACTTC.

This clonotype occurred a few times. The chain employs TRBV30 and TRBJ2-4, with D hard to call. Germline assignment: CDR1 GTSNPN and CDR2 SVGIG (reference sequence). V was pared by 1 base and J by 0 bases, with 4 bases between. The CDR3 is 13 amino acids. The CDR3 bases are TGTGCCTGGAGTGGGCTAGCCAAAAACATTCAGTACTTC. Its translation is CAWSGLAKNIQYF. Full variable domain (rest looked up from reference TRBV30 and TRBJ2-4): SQTIHQWPATLVQPVGSPLSLECTVEGTSNPNLYWYRQAAGRGLQLLFYSVGIGQISSEVPQNLSASRPQDRQFILSSKKLLLSDSGFYLCAWSGLAKNIQYFGAGTRLSVL.

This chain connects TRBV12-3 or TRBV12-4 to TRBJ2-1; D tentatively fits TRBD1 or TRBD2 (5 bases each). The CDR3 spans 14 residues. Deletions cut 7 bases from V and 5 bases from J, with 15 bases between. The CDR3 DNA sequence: TGTGCCAGCACCTTGAGGGACGATAACAATGAGCAGTTCTTC. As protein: CASTLRDDNNEQFF.